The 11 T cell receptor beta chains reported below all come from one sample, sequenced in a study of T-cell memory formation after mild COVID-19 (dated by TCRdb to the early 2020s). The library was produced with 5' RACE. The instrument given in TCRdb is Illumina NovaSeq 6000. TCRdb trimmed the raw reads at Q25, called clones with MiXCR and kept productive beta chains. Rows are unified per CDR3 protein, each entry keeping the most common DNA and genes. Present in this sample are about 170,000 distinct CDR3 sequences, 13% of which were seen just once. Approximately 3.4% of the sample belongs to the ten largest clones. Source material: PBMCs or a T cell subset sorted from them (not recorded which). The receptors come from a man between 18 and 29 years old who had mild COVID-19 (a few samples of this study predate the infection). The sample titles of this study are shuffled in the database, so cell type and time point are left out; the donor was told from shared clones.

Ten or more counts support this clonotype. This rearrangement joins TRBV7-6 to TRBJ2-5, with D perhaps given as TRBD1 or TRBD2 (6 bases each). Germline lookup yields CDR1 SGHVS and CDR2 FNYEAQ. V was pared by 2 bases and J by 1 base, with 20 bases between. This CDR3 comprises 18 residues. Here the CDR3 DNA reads TGTGCCAGCAGCTTACGGGGGCCCTCCTCCGTCAGCCAAGAGACCCAGTACTTC. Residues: CASSLRGPSSVSQETQYF.

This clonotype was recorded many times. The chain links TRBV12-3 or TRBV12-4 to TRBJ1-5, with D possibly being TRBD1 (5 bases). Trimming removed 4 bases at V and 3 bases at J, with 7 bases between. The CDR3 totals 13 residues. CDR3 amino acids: CASSSGYNQPQHF. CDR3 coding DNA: TGTGCCAGCAGTTCAGGGTACAATCAGCCCCAGCATTTT.

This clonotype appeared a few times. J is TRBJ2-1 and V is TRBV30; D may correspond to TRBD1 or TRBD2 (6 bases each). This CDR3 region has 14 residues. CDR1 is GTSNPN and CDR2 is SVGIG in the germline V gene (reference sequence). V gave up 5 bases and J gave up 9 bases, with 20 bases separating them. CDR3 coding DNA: TGTGCCTGGTCCGGGGGCGGGGCCCGGGGTGAGCAGTTCTTC. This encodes CAWSGGGARGEQFF.

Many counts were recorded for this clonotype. The CDR3 coding sequence is TGTGCCAGCTCACCACCGTCGACAGGACAAGAGACCCAGTACTTC. This sequence encodes CASSPPSTGQETQYF. The chain employs TRBV18 and TRBJ2-5; tentatively, D is TRBD1 (6 bases). Trimming stripped 0 bases from V and 2 bases from J, with 10 bases between. There are 15 residues in the CDR3. Germline V gene sequence: CDR1 KGHSH, CDR2 LQKENI.

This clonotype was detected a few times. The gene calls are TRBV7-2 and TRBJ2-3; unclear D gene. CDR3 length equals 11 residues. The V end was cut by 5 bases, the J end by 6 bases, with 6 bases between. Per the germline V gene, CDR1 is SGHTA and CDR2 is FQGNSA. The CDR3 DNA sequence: TGTGCCAGCAGCGCAGCGGATACGCAGTATTTT. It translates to CASSAADTQYF.

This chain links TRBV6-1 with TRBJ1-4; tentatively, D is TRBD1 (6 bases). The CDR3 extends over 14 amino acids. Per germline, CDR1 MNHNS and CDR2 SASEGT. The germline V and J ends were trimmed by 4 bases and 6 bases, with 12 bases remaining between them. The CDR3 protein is CASSGTWTDEKLFF. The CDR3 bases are TGTGCCAGCAGTGGAACCTGGACAGATGAAAAACTGTTTTTT.

CDR3 sequence reads: CASSPRPYATNEKLFF. In DNA form, the CDR3 reads TGTGCCAGCAGCCCCCGGCCGTACGCAACTAATGAAAAACTGTTTTTT. The chain has TRBV7-2 and TRBJ1-4; D is uncertain. The germline gives CDR1 SGHTA, CDR2 FQGNSA. The CDR3 length is 16 residues. Trimming stripped 5 bases from V and 0 bases from J, with 13 bases between.

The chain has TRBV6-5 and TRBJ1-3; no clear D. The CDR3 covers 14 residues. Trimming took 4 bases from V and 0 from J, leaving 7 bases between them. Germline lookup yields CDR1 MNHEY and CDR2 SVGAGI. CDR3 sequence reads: CASSLRDSGNTIYF. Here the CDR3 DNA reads TGTGCCAGCAGTTTACGGGACTCTGGAAACACCATATATTTT.

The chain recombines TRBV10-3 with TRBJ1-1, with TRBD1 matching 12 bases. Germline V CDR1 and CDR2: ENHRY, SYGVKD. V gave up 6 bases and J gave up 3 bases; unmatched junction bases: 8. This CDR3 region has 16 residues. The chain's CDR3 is CAIRTGTGGQDTEAFF. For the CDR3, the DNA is TGTGCCATCAGAACCGGGACAGGGGGCCAGGACACTGAAGCTTTCTTT.

CDR3 sequence: CASTPTAHNSPLHF. In DNA, the CDR3 is TGTGCCAGCACTCCGACCGCACATAATTCACCCCTCCACTTT. The V call is TRBV12-3 or TRBV12-4, the J call TRBJ1-6; D unresolved. V dropped 7 bases and J dropped 5 bases, with 12 bases sitting between them. This CDR3 region has 14 residues.

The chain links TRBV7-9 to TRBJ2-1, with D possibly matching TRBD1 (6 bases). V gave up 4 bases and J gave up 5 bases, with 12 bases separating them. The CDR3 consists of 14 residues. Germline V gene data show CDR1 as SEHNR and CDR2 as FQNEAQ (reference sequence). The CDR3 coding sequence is TGTGCCAGCAGCTCCAGGGGCGAACACAATGAGCAGTTCTTC. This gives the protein CASSSRGEHNEQFF. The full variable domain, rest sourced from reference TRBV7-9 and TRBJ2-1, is DTGVSQNPRHKITKRGQNVTFRCDPISEHNRLYWYRQTLGQGPEFLTYFQNEAQLEKSRLLSDRFSAERPKGSFSTLEIQRTEQGDSAMYLCASSSRGEHNEQFFGPGTRLTVL.